This T cell receptor beta chain stems from a study of tissue T cells after allogeneic stem cell transplantation. Study conclusions and caveats: The patient cohort was small and clinically heterogeneous, with limited sampling depth.

TCRbeta CDR3 was sequenced at survey depth with template counts. Assay: immunoSEQ multiplex PCR; the TCRdb copy retains only in-frame clones and omits some. The sample consists of about 1,300 clones, around 75% of them appearing once. After removal of 4 bases from V and 4 bases from J, the junction contained 16 bases not matched to a gene. CDR1 is MNHEY, CDR2 SMNVEV, per germline (reference sequence). The CDR3 runs 18 residues. A remark on this clone: Its matching antigen is unknown.

The genes are TRBV27 and TRBJ2-3; 8 bases map to TRBD2. The sequenced sample was stomach tissue, obtained at autopsy. This receptor was identified in a male patient between 35 and 75 years old with steroid-refractory graft-versus-host disease after an allogeneic stem cell transplant. Part of the T cell pool may stem from the graft donor. The CDR3 region is CASSSTSGGGSHSDTQYF. For the CDR3, the DNA is TGTGCCAGCAGTTCCACCTCTGGCGGGGGGTCTCACTCAGATACGCAGTATTTT.